This TCR beta chain was profiled in a study of cytotoxic CD8 clonotypes in ibrutinib-treated CLL. Germline-derived CDR1 and CDR2 are MNHNY and SVGAGI (reference sequence). Trimming removed 0 bases at V and 4 bases at J, with 10 bases between. The CDR3 length is 15 residues. TCRdb's table, derived via immunoSEQ multiplex PCR, lists solely in-frame clones and lacks some. This sample yields about 300,000 clones, of which 70% to 80% are seen a single time; about 6% belongs to the top ten. The sequences come from PBMCs, collected at disease progression, from a patient treated with ibrutinib. The gene calls are TRBV6-6 and TRBJ1-3; D might be TRBD1 (5 bases). The clonotype was recovered from a human donor with chronic lymphocytic leukemia. The CDR3 bases are TGTGCCAGCAGTTACTCAGGAGGGACGGGAAACACCATATATTTT. Protein product: CASSYSGGTGNTIYF.